Shown below are 5 T cell receptor beta chains from a single sample sequenced in a study of T cell responses to AZD1222 COVID-19 vaccine (dated by TCRdb to about 2021). Library method: the immunoSEQ multiplex PCR assay. TCRdb stores this immuneACCESS table with in-frame sequences only. Part of the clones is absent; in the studies checked, under half of the shortfall reflects unresolved V genes, and no reason is known for the rest. This sample comprises about 130,000 clones, approximately 83% of them detected only once. The top ten clones comprise roughly 1.7% of the sample. The meaning of the sample's time point label: baseline before first vaccination. The starting material was peripheral blood, obtained on day 0 of AZD1222 vaccination. All receptors come from an adult in good health.

This chain connects TRBV3-1 (or the pseudogene TRBV3-2) to TRBJ2-3, with TRBD2 matching 10 bases. The ends lost 1 base at V and 1 base at J; junction bases unmatched: 8. Germline CDR1 LGHDT, CDR2 YNNKEL (reference sequence). The CDR3 has 18 amino acids. The CDR3 bases are TGTGCCAGCAGCCAAGGGACCATAACTAGCGGGGGCACAGATACGCAGTATTTT. Translated, it gives CASSQGTITSGGTDTQYF.

This clone turned up a few times. The CDR3 protein is CASRPGTDEKLFF. The CDR3 bases are TGTGCCAGCAGACCTGGGACGGATGAAAAACTGTTTTTT. The chain combines TRBV7-2 with TRBJ1-4, with D possibly TRBD1 on 5 matching bases. This CDR3 contains 13 residues. V lost 6 bases, J lost 6 bases, and 11 bases lay in between. The germline CDR1 and CDR2 sequences are SGHTA and FQGNSA.

The rearrangement links TRBV27 to TRBJ1-4; weak D call: TRBD1 (6 bases). V dropped 5 bases and J dropped 7 bases, with 17 bases sitting between them. The CDR3 spans 15 residues. Germline CDR1 reads MNHEY; CDR2 reads SMNVEV (reference sequence). The CDR3: CASSPSGGAGEKLFF. The CDR3 nucleotides are TGTGCCAGCAGTCCCTCGGGGGGCGCGGGTGAAAAACTGTTTTTT.

The rearrangement joins TRBV3-1 (or the pseudogene TRBV3-2) to TRBJ2-7, with D possibly matching TRBD2 (6 bases). Germline CDR1 LGHDT, CDR2 YNNKEL (reference sequence). V gave up 2 bases and J gave up 3 bases, with 14 bases separating them. The CDR3 extends over 15 amino acids. CDR3 loop: CASSQRVRGNYEQYF. CDR3 sequence (DNA): TGTGCCAGCAGCCAACGTGTGCGGGGAAACTACGAGCAGTACTTC.

The chain combines TRBV7-3 with TRBJ2-1, with 8 bases that match TRBD2. V trimming: 5 bases; J trimming: 7 bases; junction bases outside the gene matches: 16. Germline V gene lookup returns CDR1 SGHTA and CDR2 FQGTGA. CDR3 length: 17 residues. The CDR3 DNA is TGTGCCAGCAGCCCCCCCTCTGCGATGCGGGGGGAGAATGAGCAGTTCTTC. Its protein product is CASSPPSAMRGENEQFF.